This TCR beta chain is from a study of beta chain features in type 1 diabetes. The wider study: Cell yields, gender and age were comparable in patients and healthy donors.

On this clone: What it recognizes is unknown.

This CDR3 spans 14 amino acids. Germline CDR1 and CDR2: SGHTA and FQGNSA. V lost 3 bases, J lost 4 bases, and 5 bases stayed unmatched. Study-wide findings and caveats: Across patients, naive, central memory and Treg TCRB repertoires exhibited apparently greater similarity than was observed across healthy donors.

Reverse transcription of all isolated RNA meant that expressed TCRB transcripts were sequenced. Only in-frame clones appear in the TCRdb table, and some are missing; sequencing was by immunoSEQ multiplex PCR. The profile shows 300,000 to 350,000 clones, around 8% of them singletons. V and J are TRBV7-2 and TRBJ2-5, with 7 bases matching TRBD2. The TCR was taken from a woman younger than 30 in good health. Specimen: central memory CD4+ T cells from blood. The CDR3 nucleotides read TGTGCCAGCAGCTTTTCGGGGGGAGGAGAGACCCAGTACTTC. This translates into CASSFSGGGETQYF.